A single sample gave rise to the 31 T cell receptor beta chains below, sequenced in a study of blood T cell repertoires in COVID-19. Sequenced by immunoSEQ multiplex PCR; TCRdb stores in-frame clones only, minus some. The sample gives 140,000 to 150,000 clones, about 80% of which show up once; about 5% is in the top ten. Sequences were obtained from peripheral blood. These receptors all come from a human donor in a cohort sampled during active COVID-19.

The chain couples TRBV5-1 to TRBJ2-3; no firm D call. Trimming took 7 bases from V and 0 from J, leaving 9 bases between them. Germline V gives CDR1 SGHRS, CDR2 YFSETQ. The CDR3 is made up of 13 amino acids. CDR3 region: CASESGSTDTQYF. CDR3 nucleotides: TGCGCCAGCGAGTCAGGAAGCACAGATACGCAGTATTTT.

This chain joins TRBV28 and TRBJ1-1; maybe TRBD1 (6 bases). The germline V and J ends were trimmed by 3 bases and 5 bases, with 19 bases remaining between them. This CDR3 has 16 amino acids. Germline V gene lookup returns CDR1 MDHEN and CDR2 SYDVKM. This chain's CDR3 is CASSFARNRGGTEAFF. The CDR3 bases are TGTGCCAGCAGTTTCGCCCGAAACAGAGGGGGTACTGAAGCTTTCTTT.

The chain joins TRBV11-2 to TRBJ2-1, with a possible D match to TRBD1 (6 bases). The V and J ends lost 5 bases and 3 bases respectively, with 17 bases between them. The CDR3 has 16 residues. Germline loops: CDR1 SGHAT, CDR2 FQNNGV. The CDR3: CASSPVQGTRYNEQFF. CDR3 DNA sequence: TGTGCCAGCAGCCCTGTACAGGGCACCCGCTACAATGAGCAGTTCTTC.

This sequence joins TRBV27 and TRBJ2-7; 8 positions agree with TRBD1. Germline lookup yields CDR1 MNHEY and CDR2 SMNVEV (reference sequence). The CDR3 is 13 amino acids. The junction had 2 bases not matched to a gene; V was cut back by 6 bases and J by 1 base. The CDR3 spells CASRRTGSYEQYF. Here the CDR3 DNA reads TGTGCCAGCAGAAGGACAGGGTCCTACGAGCAGTACTTC.

The chain has TRBV6-1 and TRBJ2-7; D is unclear. The CDR3 is made up of 14 amino acids. Germline V gene sequence: CDR1 MNHNS, CDR2 SASEGT. Trimming took 0 bases from V and 0 from J, leaving 6 bases between them. This CDR3 is CASSEATLSYEQYV. The CDR3 DNA reads TGTGCCAGCAGTGAAGCTACTCTCTCCTACGAGCAGTACGTC.

V usage is TRBV28 and J usage is TRBJ2-7; 7 positions agree with TRBD1. Per germline, CDR1 MDHEN and CDR2 SYDVKM. J was trimmed by 4 bases and V by 3 bases; bases with no gene match: 9. This CDR3 has 15 amino acids. CDR3: CASSLSTGFKYEQYF. CDR3 in DNA: TGTGCCAGCAGTTTGTCGACAGGGTTTAAGTACGAGCAGTACTTC. The entire variable domain, with the rest obtained from reference TRBV28 and TRBJ2-7, is as follows: DVKVTQSSRYLVKRTGEKVFLECVQDMDHENMFWYRQDPGLGLRLIYFSYDVKMKEKGDIPEGYSVSREKKERFSLILESASTNQTSMYLCASSLSTGFKYEQYFGPGTRLTVT.

This chain links TRBV6-5 with TRBJ2-7; D is uncertain. Trimming removed 8 bases at V and 5 bases at J, with 19 bases between. CDR3 length: 14 residues. Germline CDR1 is MNHEY and CDR2 is SVGAGI. The CDR3 loop reads CASRTHPTIHEQYF. The CDR3 nucleotides are TGTGCCAGCCGAACACACCCCACTATCCACGAGCAGTACTTC.

V and J are TRBV6-2 or TRBV6-3 and TRBJ2-1; 8 bases are shared with TRBD2. This CDR3 contains 16 residues. J was trimmed by 4 bases and V by 4 bases; bases with no gene match: 9. CDR1 and CDR2 from the germline V gene are MNHEY and SVGEGT. The CDR3 protein is CASSSVSGMGYNEQFF. The CDR3 DNA reads as TGTGCCAGCAGTTCTGTTAGCGGGATGGGGTACAATGAGCAGTTCTTC.

The V gene is TRBV5-1, the J gene TRBJ1-1, with a weak D call TRBD1 (5 bases). This CDR3 is 15 amino acids long. Trimming removed 3 bases at V and 1 base at J, with 13 bases between. Germline lookup yields CDR1 SGHRS and CDR2 YFSETQ. CDR3 protein: CASSSTPQGNTEAFF. DNA for the CDR3: TGCGCCAGCAGCTCAACCCCCCAGGGGAACACTGAAGCTTTCTTT.

The chain joins TRBV5-6 to TRBJ2-3; D may be TRBD1 (5 bases). The V and J ends lost 4 bases and 5 bases respectively, with 14 bases between them. The germline CDR1 and CDR2 sequences are SGHDT and YYEEEE. The CDR3 length is 14 residues. The CDR3 protein is CASSRKGVGDTQYF. The DNA for the CDR3 is TGTGCCAGCAGCCGCAAAGGGGTCGGAGATACGCAGTATTTT.

J is TRBJ1-5 and V is TRBV28; TRBD1 might be the D (6 bases). Trimming shortened V by 3 bases and J by 4 bases, and 10 bases separated the two germline ends. The CDR3 is made up of 14 amino acids. The germline V gene has CDR1 MDHEN and CDR2 SYDVKM. CDR3 residues: CASSFHQGNQPQHF. The DNA of the CDR3 is TGTGCCAGCAGTTTTCACCAGGGGAATCAGCCCCAGCATTTT.

The V call is TRBV2, the J call TRBJ2-7; 7 bases agree with TRBD1. J gave up 2 bases and V 6 bases, and 4 bases lay outside the gene matches. Per the germline V gene, CDR1 is SNHLY and CDR2 is FYNNEI. The CDR3 spans 13 residues. Here the CDR3 reads CASSRDRAYEQYV. The CDR3 region has the DNA TGTGCCAGCAGCCGGGACAGAGCCTACGAGCAGTACGTC.

The chain has TRBV4-1 and TRBJ1-6, with TRBD1 matching 7 bases. This CDR3 is 16 amino acids long. From germline, CDR1 is MGHRA and CDR2 YSYEKL. Trimming took 0 bases from V and 9 from J; bases not matched to a gene: 8. CDR3 DNA sequence: TGCGCCAGCAGCCAAGAGCCACAGGGGATAACTTCACCCCTCCACTTT. Translation gives CASSQEPQGITSPLHF.

The chain recombines TRBV5-1 with TRBJ2-7, with 9 bases matching TRBD1. The V and J ends lost 4 bases and 4 bases, in that order; junction bases with no gene match: 9. The germline gives CDR1 SGHRS, CDR2 YFSETQ. CDR3 length: 15 amino acids. CDR3 sequence: CASSRDRDRDYEQYF. In DNA, the CDR3 is TGCGCCAGCAGCCGGGACCGGGACAGGGATTACGAGCAGTACTTC.

The chain joins TRBV2 to TRBJ2-7; D unresolved. Germline assignment: CDR1 SNHLY and CDR2 FYNNEI. Trimming cost V 2 bases and J 1 base, with 6 bases left between them. The CDR3 has 13 amino acids. As DNA, the CDR3 is TGTGCCAGCAGTGAAATGGCTTCCTACGAGCAGTACTTC. It encodes CASSEMASYEQYF. Based on the CDR3 plus reference TRBV2 and TRBJ2-7, the full variable domain is EPEVTQTPSHQVTQMGQEVILRCVPISNHLYFYWYRQILGQKVEFLVSFYNNEISEKSEIFDDQFSVERPDGSNFTLKIRSTKLEDSAMYFCASSEMASYEQYFGPGTRLTVT.

This clone occurred once. The J gene is TRBJ1-1, the V gene TRBV3-1 (or the pseudogene TRBV3-2); possibly TRBD1 for D (6 bases). There are 14 residues in the CDR3. V was pared by 8 bases and J by 0 bases, with 13 bases between. Germline V gene sequence: CDR1 LGHDT, CDR2 YNNKEL (reference sequence). The CDR3 DNA reads TGTGCCAGCTCTCCCGGGGGGCTGAACACTGAAGCTTTCTTT. As protein: CASSPGGLNTEAFF.

The chain joins TRBV4-1 to TRBJ1-4, with a weak D call TRBD1 (5 bases). Trimming shortened V by 4 bases and J by 4 bases, and 19 bases separated the two germline ends. The CDR3 has 17 amino acids. CDR1 is MGHRA, CDR2 YSYEKL, per germline. CDR3 coding DNA: TGCGCCAGCAGCCGGGCGGGGAGGGGTACCGTTAATGAAAAACTGTTTTTT. It codes for CASSRAGRGTVNEKLFF.

This clone has only a few counts. The junction differs from germline at one of its ends, possibly a read error. This sequence joins TRBV28 and TRBJ1-2; D unresolved. The germline gives CDR1 MDHEN, CDR2 SYDVKM. The CDR3 runs to 19 residues. CDR3 residues: CASSLYNPRRAVAKYGYTF. CDR3 sequence (DNA): TGTGCCAGCAGTTTGTACAACCCCAGGAGGGCAGTTGCTAAGTATGGCTACACCTTC.

This sequence joins TRBV6-2 or TRBV6-3 and TRBJ2-2, with 7 bases matching TRBD1. V was pared by 4 bases and J by 4 bases, with 9 bases of the junction left unmatched. Germline V gene lookup returns CDR1 MNHEY and CDR2 SVGEGT. CDR3 length equals 16 residues. DNA of the CDR3: TGTGCCAGCAGTTCCCTCGGACAGGTCTTCACCGGGGAGCTGTTTTTT. It is translated as CASSSLGQVFTGELFF.

Of note for this clone: A junction boundary mismatches the germline segment, possibly from a read error. V is TRBV30 and J is TRBJ2-7, with 9 positions matching TRBD2. The CDR3 sequence is 11 residues long. The germline CDR1 and CDR2 sequences are GTSNPN and SVGIG (reference sequence). The CDR3 loop reads CAWSVGTSRNF. The CDR3 coding sequence is TGTGCCTGGAGTGTAGGGACTAGCAGGAACTTC.

The J gene is TRBJ2-3, the V gene TRBV5-8, with D perhaps matching TRBD2 (6 bases). V was trimmed by 4 bases and J by 4 bases, leaving 13 bases between them. Germline V gene sequence: CDR1 SGHTS, CDR2 YDEGEE. The CDR3 is made up of 14 amino acids. This CDR3 reads CASSPRLAADTQYF. The CDR3 region has the DNA TGTGCCAGCAGCCCTCGCTTAGCGGCAGATACGCAGTATTTT.

The rearrangement uses TRBV7-9 and TRBJ2-5, with D hard to call. CDR3 size: 13 residues. Deletions cut 1 base from V and 5 bases from J, with 8 bases between. Germline V lookup: CDR1 SEHNR, CDR2 FQNEAQ (reference sequence). CDR3: CASSLGLEETQYF. DNA of the CDR3: TGTGCCAGCAGCTTAGGGCTGGAGGAGACCCAGTACTTC. The entire variable domain, with the rest obtained from reference TRBV7-9 and TRBJ2-5, is as follows: DTGVSQNPRHKITKRGQNVTFRCDPISEHNRLYWYRQTLGQGPEFLTYFQNEAQLEKSRLLSDRFSAERPKGSFSTLEIQRTEQGDSAMYLCASSLGLEETQYFGPGTRLLVL.

V gene TRBV15 combines with J gene TRBJ1-5, with 9 bases identical to TRBD1. The length of the CDR3 is 18 residues. Losses at the gene ends were 0 bases for V and 1 base for J; bases not matched to a gene: 7. Germline CDR1 and CDR2: LNHNV and YYDKDF (reference sequence). CDR3 coding DNA: TGTGCCACCAGCAGAGATCGGACAGGGGTCTCGAGCAATCAGCCCCAGCATTTT. It specifies CATSRDRTGVSSNQPQHF.

This chain uses TRBV7-2 with TRBJ2-5; unclear D gene. Between the trimmed V and J ends, which lost 5 bases and 5 bases, there was a span of 15 bases. Germline assignment: CDR1 SGHTA and CDR2 FQGNSA. This CDR3 spans 14 amino acids. CDR3 coding DNA: TGTGCCAGCAGCACCATGCTAGGCGCGGAGACCCAGTACTTC. Translation: CASSTMLGAETQYF.

The chain employs TRBV15 and TRBJ1-2; TRBD1 matches at 8 bases. CDR3 size: 17 residues. V trimming: 0 bases; J trimming: 6 bases; junction bases outside the gene matches: 12. Germline CDR1 is LNHNV and CDR2 is YYDKDF (reference sequence). For the CDR3, the DNA is TGTGCCACCAGCAGAGATGTGTCAGGGGGCGGACGGGATGGCTACACCTTC. The encoded protein is CATSRDVSGGGRDGYTF.

The genes are TRBV27 and TRBJ2-7; D not certain. This CDR3 has 13 residues. Trimming removed 8 bases from V and 0 bases from J, with 11 bases in between. Germline CDR1 reads MNHEY; CDR2 reads SMNVEV (reference sequence). The CDR3: CASGYSSSYEQYF. DNA of the CDR3: TGTGCCAGCGGTTACAGCAGCTCCTACGAGCAGTACTTC.

This chain connects TRBV19 to TRBJ2-7; perhaps TRBD2 as D (5 bases). Trimming removed 7 bases from V and 4 bases from J, with 11 bases in between. Germline loops: CDR1 LNHDA, CDR2 SQIVND (reference sequence). The CDR3 contains 12 residues. The CDR3, as DNA: TGTGCCAGTACCGGAGGTGGGTACGAGCAGTACGTC. This gives the protein CASTGGGYEQYV.

This chain links TRBV2 with TRBJ1-5; D gene uncertain. Trimming took 2 bases from V and 4 from J, leaving 9 bases between them. The CDR3 is 14 amino acids. Per the germline V gene, CDR1 is SNHLY and CDR2 is FYNNEI. The CDR3 nucleotides are TGTGCCAGCAGTGAATGGGCAGAAAATCAGCCCCAGCATTTT. Its protein product is CASSEWAENQPQHF.

The J gene is TRBJ1-5, the V gene TRBV27; D unresolved. Germline CDR1 and CDR2: MNHEY and SMNVEV (reference sequence). Trimming removed 0 bases at V and 0 bases at J, with 15 bases between. CDR3 length: 18 residues. The CDR3 is CASSLSVVARNSNQPQHF. CDR3 DNA: TGTGCCAGCAGTTTATCGGTGGTGGCCAGAAATAGCAATCAGCCCCAGCATTTT.

The gene calls are TRBV6-6 and TRBJ2-7; 10 bases match TRBD1. The CDR3 has 15 residues. CDR1 and CDR2 (germline): MNHNY, SVGAGI (reference sequence). V dropped 5 bases and J dropped 3; count of bases not matched to a gene: 7. The CDR3 bases are TGTGCCAGCAGTGCCCGGGACAGGGGATACTACGAGCAGTACTTC. Its translation is CASSARDRGYYEQYF.

A few counts support this clone. This chain connects TRBV5-1 to TRBJ2-7; D may be TRBD2 (5 bases). The CDR3 spans 13 residues. Trimming took off 5 bases at V and 5 bases at J, with 14 bases between the two ends. CDR1 and CDR2 from the germline V gene are SGHRS and YFSETQ. CDR3 sequence: CASRRTSGNEQYF. The DNA for the CDR3 is TGCGCCAGCAGACGGACCTCGGGGAACGAGCAGTACTTC.